This T cell receptor (beta chain) was sequenced in a study of blood T cell repertoires in COVID-19. Produced via immunoSEQ multiplex PCR; TCRdb's table is partial and in-frame only. The sample lists some 83,000 clones; 84% were seen once. Sequencing input: peripheral blood. This TCR came from a man aged 50 or older with acute or convalescent COVID-19.

As DNA, the CDR3 is TGTGCCAGCAGTGAATCTAGGGGATGGGTAGGTTCCTACGAGCAGTACTTC. This translates into CASSESRGWVGSYEQYF. J is TRBJ2-7 and V is TRBV6-1, with a tentative D call TRBD1 (5 bases). CDR3 size: 17 residues. Between the trimmed V and J ends, which lost 2 bases and 1 base, there was a span of 18 bases. Germline V gene lookup returns CDR1 MNHNS and CDR2 SASEGT.